Listed below are T cell receptor beta chains from one sample, sequenced in a study of Ad26.COV2.S vaccination and SARS-CoV-2 variants. Profiled with immunoSEQ multiplex PCR; TCRdb holds only in-frame clones, not every one. There are a few hundred thousand clones in the sample; around 89% occur only once, and approximately 1.9% lies in the top ten. The sample consisted of peripheral blood, taken in a trial of Ad26.COV2.S vaccine versus placebo. Source of these receptors: a person aged 18 to 59 who received the Ad26.COV2.S COVID-19 vaccine or a placebo. CDR3s include the opening cysteine and the closing phenylalanine or tryptophan. The D gene is left open where the match is weak. Size tells how often a clone was seen (once, few, many) or the class of an expanded clone, and some rows leave it out.

TRBV5-1,NA,TRBD2,TRBJ2-7,TGCGCCAGCAGCTACGGACTAGCGGACTCCTACGAGCAGTACTTC,CASSYGLADSYEQYF
TRBV4-1,NA,TRBD1,TRBJ1-6,TGCGCCAGCAGCCAAGTCTTTCGCAGGGGGCTGCCGGTGGGTTCACCCCTCCACTTT,CASSQVFRRGLPVGSPLHF
TRBV7-9,NA,NA,TRBJ1-2,TGTGCCAGCAGCTGGGCGGCGGAAGGCTACACCTTC,CASSWAAEGYTF
TRBV10-3,NA,TRBD1,TRBJ2-7,TGTGCCATCAGTTCCCAGGGGGTTTACGAGCAGTACTTC,CAISSQGVYEQYF
TRBV7-2,NA,TRBD2,TRBJ2-2,TGTGCCAGCAGCTTATTGGGGAGGGGTAGCGGGGAGCTGTTTTTT,CASSLLGRGSGELFF
TRBV4-1,once,NA,TRBJ2-2,TGCGCCAGCAGCCAAGAGGGGAACACCGGGGAGCTGTTTTTT,CASSQEGNTGELFF
TRBV19,few,NA,TRBJ1-4,TGTGCCAGTAGTTCCGGAAACGAAAAACTGTTTTTT,CASSSGNEKLFF
TRBV15,NA,TRBD1,TRBJ2-6,TGTGCCACCAGCAGAGACCCACGGACAGGGGGAACTGGGGCCAACGTCCTGACTTTC,CATSRDPRTGGTGANVLTF
TRBV9,NA,NA,TRBJ2-7,TGTGCCAGCAGCGTAGGGGGGGACGTTGACCTCTACGAGCAGTACTTC,CASSVGGDVDLYEQYF
TRBV10-3,NA,NA,TRBJ1-3,TGTGCCATCACTGGGACCGTACACTCTGGAAACACCATATATTTT,CAITGTVHSGNTIYF
TRBV5-4,few,NA,TRBJ1-2,TGTGCCAGCAGCTCTCGCGGCCGGGATGGGGGCTATGGCTACACCTTC,CASSSRGRDGGYGYTF
TRBV11-2,NA,TRBD2,TRBJ2-7,TGTGCCAGCAGCTTTAATAATCCTAGCGGGGCCTTTTTCTCCTACGAGCAGTACTTC,CASSFNNPSGAFFSYEQYF
TRBV6-2/TRBV6-3,few,NA,TRBJ2-7,TGTGCCAGCAGTTACTCGGGACACCATAACGAGCAGTACTTC,CASSYSGHHNEQYF
TRBV4-2,once,TRBD2,TRBJ2-2,TGTGCCAGCAGCCCTCCCGGCGGGAGGGTATTCACCGGGGAGCTGTTTTTT,CASSPPGGRVFTGELFF
TRBV28,NA,NA,TRBJ1-2,TGTGCCAGCAGCTCAACCCTCTCCTATGGCTACACCTTC,CASSSTLSYGYTF
TRBV27,few,NA,TRBJ1-1,TGTGCCAGCAGTTTACGGCAGAACACTGAAGCTTTCTTT,CASSLRQNTEAFF
TRBV27,NA,TRBD1,TRBJ2-7,TGTGCCAGCAGTTTATCTCCGCAGGGGGCCTACGAGCAGTACTTC,CASSLSPQGAYEQYF
TRBV24-1,NA,TRBD1,TRBJ2-1,TGTGCCACCAGTGACCCGTTGGGGACAGGGTTTGGGGATGAGCAGTTCTTC,CATSDPLGTGFGDEQFF
TRBV7-2,NA,TRBD2,TRBJ2-3,TGTGCCAGCAGCGACTCCGGGACTAGCGGGAACACAGATACGCAGTATTTT,CASSDSGTSGNTDTQYF
TRBV6-6,NA,TRBD2,TRBJ2-5,TGTGCCAGCAGTCAACGAGTGGGACTAGCGTACCAAGAGACCCAGTACTTC,CASSQRVGLAYQETQYF
TRBV12-3/TRBV12-4,NA,NA,TRBJ2-1,TGTGCCAGCAGTTTTTATCGGGGCGGTGAGCAGTTCTTC,CASSFYRGGEQFF
TRBV2,NA,TRBD1,TRBJ1-4,TGTGCCAGCAGTGTACCCATTGACAGGGTACGTGAAAAACTGTTTTTT,CASSVPIDRVREKLFF
TRBV27,NA,NA,TRBJ2-2,TGTGCCAGCAGTCCCTTAGGGGAGAATTGGTTTTCCGGGGAGCTGTTTTTT,CASSPLGENWFSGELFF
TRBV18,NA,NA,TRBJ2-7,TGTGCCAGCTCACCCCGGGACGGGTACGAGCAGTACTTC,CASSPRDGYEQYF
TRBV5-4,NA,TRBD1,TRBJ1-2,TGTGCCAGCAGCTCCTGGACAGGGGGCGATGGCTACACCTTC,CASSSWTGGDGYTF
TRBV4-2,NA,NA,TRBJ2-6,TGTGCCAGCAGCCAAGGAACGGGCTCTGGGGCCAACGTCCTGACTTTC,CASSQGTGSGANVLTF
TRBV24-1,NA,NA,TRBJ1-1,TGTGCCACCAGTGATCACCCAGGGGTCGGGGTGAACACTGAAGCTTTCTTT,CATSDHPGVGVNTEAFF
TRBV25-1,NA,NA,TRBJ1-2,TGTGCCAGCTCCCGCGGAACACTCTATGGCTACACCTTC,CASSRGTLYGYTF
TRBV5-1,NA,TRBD1,TRBJ1-1,TGCGCCAGCAGCTTCGGACAGGCCTTGAACACTGAAGCTTTCTTT,CASSFGQALNTEAFF
TRBV2,NA,NA,TRBJ2-5,TGTGCCAGCAGCACCGGGTTTAGTTTTCGCCAAGAGACCCAGTACTTC,CASSTGFSFRQETQYF
TRBV18,NA,NA,TRBJ1-3,TGTGCCAGCTCACCAGGCGGGGCGGGAAACACCATATATTTT,CASSPGGAGNTIYF